These 30 T cell receptor beta chains came from one sample sequenced in a study of Graves' ophthalmopathy and Graves' hyperthyroidism (dated by TCRdb to 2016 to 2019). This sample was sequenced with an Illumina HiSeq 2000. TCR beta CDR3 regions were amplified from RNA transcripts for repertoire sequencing. The first round was an RT-PCR using HTBI primers with the Qiagen OneStep RT-PCR kit, and this first round was followed by a second-round multiplex PCR, then size selection and purification. In TCRdb, the public reads were trimmed at Q25 with fastp and aligned with MiXCR, with productive beta chains retained. Rows with a matching CDR3 protein are joined into one entry that keeps the most common DNA and genes. In all, the sample holds almost 750,000 distinct CDR3 sequences, and approximately 40% of those were seen once. The top ten clonotypes cover 40% to 45% of the sample. Sequenced: peripheral blood. These receptors all stem from an adult man with Graves' ophthalmopathy.

Regarding this clonotype: At one end the junction does not follow the germline gene, possibly because of a read error. This chain uses TRBV11-1 with TRBJ2-2, with 10 bases that match TRBD2. Germline V lookup: CDR1 SGHAT, CDR2 FQDESV (reference sequence). The CDR3 contains 16 residues. The CDR3 nucleotides read TGCGCCAGCAGCTCCGGTAGCGGGAGGCGCACCGGGGAGCTGTTTTTT. Amino acids: CASSSGSGRRTGELFF.

This clonotype has more than one count but fewer than ten. V and J are TRBV20-1 and TRBJ1-1; TRBD1 is a possible D gene (6 bases). Looked up from germline, CDR1 is DFQATT and CDR2 is SNEGSKA (reference sequence). The CDR3 runs to 14 residues. Trimming removed 5 bases from V and 4 bases from J, with 17 bases in between. As DNA, the CDR3 is TGCAGTGCTTCCTTTACAGGGTACGGCACTGAAGCTTTCTTT. Its translation: CSASFTGYGTEAFF.

The chain has TRBV7-2 and TRBJ1-1; no definite D call. The germline V gene encodes CDR1 SGHTA and CDR2 FQGNSA. V was clipped by 1 base and J by 11 bases, with 14 bases between them. The CDR3 consists of 13 residues. The chain's CDR3 is CASSLEVRRNAFF. The CDR3 DNA sequence: TGTGCCAGCAGCTTAGAAGTACGGCGGAACGCTTTCTTT.

This clonotype was observed a few times. DNA of the CDR3: TGTGCCAGCAGTCAAGCGGGGGGCTATGAAAAACTGTTTTTT. It codes for CASSQAGGYEKLFF. The J gene is TRBJ1-4, the V gene TRBV12-3 or TRBV12-4; weak D call: TRBD1 (6 bases). Trimming took 5 bases from V and 6 from J, leaving 13 bases between them. CDR3 length: 14 residues.

The chain recombines TRBV20-1 with TRBJ2-7; D is uncertain. This CDR3 contains 10 residues. V lost 4 bases and J lost 7, with 8 bases in between. The V gene's germline CDR1 is DFQATT and CDR2 SNEGSKA (reference sequence). For the CDR3, the DNA is TGCAGTGCTACGCAGGATGAGCAGTACTTC. Encoded protein: CSATQDEQYF.

The rearrangement links TRBV5-6 to TRBJ2-7, with 8 bases that match TRBD1. CDR1 is SGHDT, CDR2 YYEEEE, per germline. The CDR3 extends over 15 amino acids. V trimming: 4 bases; J trimming: 3 bases; junction bases outside the gene matches: 9. The CDR3 loop is CASSAADRAFYEQYF. The CDR3 coding sequence is TGTGCCAGCAGCGCGGCGGACAGGGCTTTCTACGAGCAGTACTTC.

The rearrangement links TRBV25-1 to TRBJ1-1; TRBD1 is a possible D gene (5 bases). The CDR3 totals 13 residues. The V gene's germline CDR1 is MGHDK and CDR2 SYGVNS. V lost 8 bases and J 4 bases, leaving 14 bases between the germline ends. The CDR3 nucleotides read TGTGCCAGCGCAGGGACTAGAGGCACTGAAGCTTTCTTT. Its translation: CASAGTRGTEAFF.

This clonotype was found a few times. The rearrangement links TRBV20-1 to TRBJ1-5; TRBD1 agrees at 10 bases. V dropped 6 bases and J dropped 1; count of bases not matched to a gene: 6. Germline assignment: CDR1 DFQATT and CDR2 SNEGSKA (reference sequence). CDR3 length: 15 residues. CDR3 nucleotides: TGCAGTGCGAGACAGGGGGCAATGAGCAATCAGCCCCAGCATTTT. Protein: CSARQGAMSNQPQHF.

The sample holds a few counts of this clonotype. The V call is TRBV19, the J call TRBJ2-5; D may be TRBD1 or TRBD2 (5 bases each). CDR1 and CDR2 from the germline V gene are LNHDA and SQIVND (reference sequence). The CDR3 covers 15 residues. With 0 bases removed from V and 6 bases from J, the gap between germline ends came to 14 bases. The CDR3 nucleotides read TGTGCCAGTAGTATAGATCTTGAGGGACGTAAGACCCAGTACTTC. This encodes CASSIDLEGRKTQYF.

The rearrangement uses TRBV7-3 and TRBJ2-2; D gene uncertain. Trimming cost V 2 bases and J 4 bases, with 8 bases left between them. CDR1 SGHTA and CDR2 FQGTGA come from the germline V gene. The CDR3 loop spans 14 amino acids. The CDR3 spells CASSLLFTTGELFF. The DNA of the CDR3 is TGTGCCAGCAGCTTACTCTTCACCACCGGGGAGCTGTTTTTT.

A note on this clonotype: One end of the junction does not line up with germline, which may come from a read error. The CDR3 nucleotides are TGTGCCAGCAGCCAGTACAGGGGCGCGAACACTGGAGCTTTCTTT. This gives the protein CASSQYRGANTGAFF. This chain joins TRBV7-2 and TRBJ1-1, with 7 bases lining up with TRBD1. Germline V gene sequence: CDR1 SGHTA, CDR2 FQGNSA. This CDR3 has 15 residues.

This clonotype was observed many times. The chain links TRBV9 to TRBJ1-4; D unclear. The germline V gene has CDR1 SGDLS and CDR2 YYNGEE. This CDR3 region has 14 residues. V was shortened by 2 bases and J by 8 bases, with 13 bases between the two germline ends. The CDR3 nucleotides read TGTGCCAGCAGCGTGGGTGGACTGGAGGAAAAACTGTTTTTT. Translation gives CASSVGGLEEKLFF.

On this clonotype: This sequence may be a read error, since a much larger clone differs from it by one base. No conserved phenylalanine or tryptophan ends this CDR3, so it is likely a read error. The chain links TRBV24-1 to TRBJ1-2; D perhaps matches TRBD1 (6 bases). V lost 11 bases to trimming and J lost 4 bases, with 22 bases between them. Germline V gene data show CDR1 as KGHDR and CDR2 as SFDVKD. This CDR3 contains 15 residues. The CDR3 sequence: CASSQDGRGPYGYTL. In DNA form, the CDR3 reads TGTGCCAGCAGCCAGGATGGCAGGGGCCCCTATGGCTACACCCTC.

This clonotype has a handful of counts. The V gene is TRBV6-6, the J gene TRBJ2-5; the D gene is possibly TRBD1 (6 bases). The length of the CDR3 is 14 residues. The germline V and J ends were trimmed by 6 bases and 2 bases, with 13 bases remaining between them. Germline CDR1 reads MNHNY; CDR2 reads SVGAGI (reference sequence). CDR3 coding DNA: TGTGCCAGCAGGGAACAGGGCCCACAAGAGACCCAGTACTTC. Its translation: CASREQGPQETQYF.

A note on this clonotype: A read error is possible here, since a much larger clone lies one base away. The chain links TRBV14 to TRBJ2-5, with D possibly TRBD1 on 6 matching bases. This CDR3 region has 15 residues. Looked up from germline, CDR1 is SGHDN and CDR2 is FVKESK. CDR3 coding DNA: TGTACCAGCAGCCAAAGGGCGACAGGAGGCGAGACCCAGTACTTC. This sequence encodes CTSSQRATGGETQYF.

J is TRBJ2-5 and V is TRBV20-1; perhaps TRBD2 as D (7 bases). V gave up 7 bases and J gave up 11 bases, with 20 bases separating them. The CDR3 extends over 12 amino acids. From germline, CDR1 is DFQATT and CDR2 SNEGSKA (reference sequence). The CDR3 loop reads CSVFSGGQEQYF. The CDR3 DNA follows: TGCAGTGTCTTTTCCGGGGGGCAGGAACAGTACTTC.

The CDR3 nucleotides read TGCAGCGTCGACAGGGGGTCCGACGAGCAGTACTTC. It encodes CSVDRGSDEQYF. J is TRBJ2-7 and V is TRBV29-1, with 9 bases that match TRBD1. The CDR3 runs 12 residues. With 6 bases clipped from V and 5 bases from J, the junction kept 5 bases outside the gene matches. Per the germline V gene, CDR1 is SQVTM and CDR2 is ANQGSEA.

The chain recombines TRBV10-3 with TRBJ2-7, with 9 bases aligning to TRBD2. This CDR3 contains 15 residues. Germline lookup yields CDR1 ENHRY and CDR2 SYGVKD. The ends lost 3 bases at V and 2 bases at J; junction bases unmatched: 5. Here the CDR3 reads CAISDQGGGAYEQYF. As DNA, the CDR3 is TGTGCCATCAGTGATCAGGGCGGGGGGGCCTACGAGCAGTACTTC.

This rearrangement joins TRBV10-3 to TRBJ1-1, with a tentative D call TRBD1 (6 bases). The length of the CDR3 is 13 residues. Germline V CDR1 and CDR2: ENHRY, SYGVKD. V lost 8 bases and J 0 bases, leaving 10 bases between the germline ends. The CDR3 reads CAIGGDMNTEAFF. The DNA for the CDR3 is TGTGCCATCGGTGGGGACATGAACACTGAAGCTTTCTTT.

The chain combines TRBV7-2 with TRBJ1-3; D is possibly TRBD1 (5 bases). The length of the CDR3 is 15 residues. Trimming cost V 7 bases and J 0 bases, with 13 bases left between them. The germline V gene has CDR1 SGHTA and CDR2 FQGNSA. CDR3 bases: TGTGCCAGCACCGCCGGACATCTCTCTGGAAACACCATATATTTT. The encoded protein is CASTAGHLSGNTIYF.

In this sample, this clonotype turned up a few times. The chain is built from TRBV7-9 and TRBJ2-5, with 9 positions matching TRBD1. In germline, CDR1 is SEHNR, CDR2 FQNEAQ (reference sequence). Germline trimming cut 1 base from V and 5 bases from J; bases unmatched to any gene: 5. This CDR3 contains 15 residues. The CDR3 region is CASSLGTGGYETQYF. The DNA for the CDR3 is TGTGCCAGCAGCTTAGGAACAGGGGGCTATGAGACCCAGTACTTC.

This clonotype was counted at least ten times. V and J are TRBV10-3 and TRBJ1-4; D ambiguous. CDR3 length: 16 residues. The germline gives CDR1 ENHRY, CDR2 SYGVKD. Trimming took 2 bases from V and 0 from J, leaving 10 bases between them. CDR3 in DNA: TGTGCCATCAGTGAGGAGGCAACCGCAACTAATGAAAAACTGTTTTTT. It codes for CAISEEATATNEKLFF.

This clonotype was found many times. The V call is TRBV19, the J call TRBJ1-2; D gene uncertain. Germline CDR1 and CDR2: LNHDA and SQIVND (reference sequence). The CDR3 covers 17 residues. Trimming pared 4 bases from V and 2 bases from J, leaving 20 bases between. CDR3 sequence: CASSTYYMGRRNYGYTF. The CDR3 bases are TGTGCCAGTAGTACCTACTACATGGGCCGGCGCAACTATGGCTACACCTTC.

This clonotype was picked up one time. The chain has TRBV7-9 and TRBJ2-5; 9 nucleotides agree with TRBD1. This CDR3 is 16 amino acids long. V was pared by 5 bases and J by 1 base, with 8 bases of the junction left unmatched. Germline V gives CDR1 SEHNR, CDR2 FQNEAQ (reference sequence). CDR3 sequence reads: CASSHRTGVPQETQYF. CDR3 sequence (DNA): TGTGCCAGCAGCCACCGGACAGGGGTACCCCAAGAGACCCAGTACTTC.

This clonotype was detected ten times or more. The V gene is TRBV7-6, the J gene TRBJ1-5; unclear D gene. Germline lookup yields CDR1 SGHVS and CDR2 FNYEAQ. The V end lost 2 bases, the J end lost 5 bases, and 10 bases lay between the germline ends. This CDR3 has 14 amino acids. CDR3 loop: CASSLFSGYQPQHF. DNA for the CDR3: TGTGCCAGCAGCTTATTTTCGGGATATCAGCCCCAGCATTTT.

This clonotype was seen ten or more times. The chain recombines TRBV10-1 with TRBJ1-6, with 7 bases fitting TRBD1. This CDR3 is built from 15 residues. Germline V gene lookup returns CDR1 WNHNN and CDR2 SYGVQD (reference sequence). Unmatched junction bases numbered 6, after V lost 0 bases and J lost 10 bases. CDR3 sequence: CASSESTGQGSPLHF. CDR3 nucleotide sequence: TGCGCCAGCAGTGAGTCGACAGGGCAAGGCTCACCCCTCCACTTT.

This clonotype was picked up a small number of times. The chain is built from TRBV7-9 and TRBJ2-5; D possibly matches TRBD1 or TRBD2 (7 bases each). Per germline, CDR1 SEHNR and CDR2 FQNEAQ (reference sequence). The CDR3 has 15 amino acids. The ends were cut back, 5 bases at V and 5 bases at J, with 18 bases in the middle. The DNA for the CDR3 is TGTGCCAGCAGCCCCAGGGGAGGGGGCCGTGAGACCCAGTACTTC. This translates into CASSPRGGGRETQYF.

This clonotype was observed many times. The V and J genes are TRBV2 and TRBJ2-7; unclear D gene. With 6 bases removed from V and 4 bases from J, the gap between germline ends came to 19 bases. Germline-derived CDR1 and CDR2 are SNHLY and FYNNEI. The length of the CDR3 is 15 residues. CDR3 residues: CASSNGSSRVYEQYF. The CDR3 nucleotides read TGTGCCAGCAGCAACGGATCTTCAAGGGTGTACGAGCAGTACTTC.

Details on this clonotype: At one end the junction does not follow the germline gene, possibly because of a read error. This chain connects TRBV7-9 to TRBJ2-5, with TRBD2 identical over 10 bases. The V gene's germline CDR1 is SEHNR and CDR2 FQNEAQ (reference sequence). The CDR3 extends over 15 amino acids. CDR3 amino acids: CASSLTSGPPGTQYF. DNA of the CDR3: TGCGCCAGCAGCTTGACTAGCGGGCCCCCTGGGACCCAGTACTTC.

This clonotype appeared once. The rearrangement uses TRBV20-1 and TRBJ1-5; 7 bases match TRBD1. The CDR3 is made up of 17 amino acids. V gave up 3 bases and J gave up 0 bases; unmatched junction bases: 11. Germline V gene sequence: CDR1 DFQATT, CDR2 SNEGSKA (reference sequence). The CDR3 DNA reads as TGCAGTGCTAGTCGTCCAGGGGGTTACTCTAGCAATCAGCCCCAGCATTTT. Encoded protein: CSASRPGGYSSNQPQHF.